This paragraph covers one T cell receptor beta chain sequence. This clone was counted ten times or more. Its antigen is unknown. One base away there is no much larger clone; base qualities are not given. This sample is drawn from a study of metastatic and nonmetastatic thyroid tumors (dated by TCRdb to 2018 to 2021). Background on the whole study: The researchers compared repertoires between peripheral blood samples and tumor or nodule tissue samples from patients with malignant or benign thyroid disease.

Trimming at the junction amounts to 1 base on V and 5 bases on J, and the germline ends lie 14 bases apart. Measured from the cysteine to the phenylalanine, the CDR3 is 15 residues long. CDR3 DNA is the only sequence kept; it has 45 bases, read in frame from the first base. No treatment had been received by any patient before thyroid surgery. Patient clinical samples collected from 2012 to 2018 were retrospectively analysed using T-cell receptor beta sequencing. Preparation of the library involved PCR. TCRdb names Illumina HiSeq 4000 as the instrument used. High-throughput sequencing was used to profile the TCR beta-chain CDR3 region of every patient. The paper's processing steps were these. A classifier to discriminate distant-metastatic papillary thyroid cancer patients was built from CDR3 differences across clinicopathological groups. To measure repertoire diversity the researchers used the Shannon index, while the Morisita-Horn index served to gauge how similar the tumor and blood repertoires were. The public reads were reanalyzed by TCRdb: fastp trimming at Q25, MiXCR alignment, in-frame beta chains only. None of the V and J calls come from the authors' own analysis; TCRdb made them. The sample records tens of thousands of clones, under 25% of which are singletons. Approximately 39% of the sample rests with the top ten.

Beyond this particular receptor, the publication reports: In both blood and tumor samples, malignant tumors were reported to have significantly higher TCR beta diversity than benign nodules.

The receptor was derived from a female donor with papillary thyroid cancer or a benign thyroid nodule (not recorded which). Some clones in this sample may be carry-over from other donors' samples. The rearrangement combines TRBV12-3 or TRBV12-4 with TRBJ2-5, and perhaps TRBD2 as D gene, on 7 matching bases. Sequencing was performed on blood. The DNA sequence is TGTGCCAGCAGTTTAGAGGGCGGGGGCTGGGAGACCCAGTACTTC. It specifies CASSLEGGGWETQYF.